Sequencing of this T cell receptor beta chain was carried out in a study of graft-versus-host responses after intestinal transplantation (dated by TCRdb to 2020 to 2022). For the study in its entirety: Multivisceral, liver-intestinal, or isolated intestinal transplants were received by the recipients. Every recipient was given anti-thymocyte globulin induction, then maintenance tacrolimus and steroids for roughly 3 years. After intestinal transplantation, graft-versus-host and host-versus-graft alloreactive T cell clones in the graft, circulation and bone marrow were tracked using bulk TCR-beta CDR3 sequencing. To identify alloreactive clones, pre-transplant mixed lymphocyte reaction products were sequenced and compared with unstimulated pre-transplant donor and recipient T cells. The cohort enrolled 24 intestinal transplant recipients, one of whom was a retransplant, and a few patients without pretransplant specimens were excluded. A peak of at least 4% donor T cells among recipient peripheral blood mononuclear cells was the definition used for donor T cell macrochimerism. Samples from a few later patients were sequenced in-house on an Illumina MiSeq with MiXCR processing rather than by the commercial service. Broad study findings and their caveats: GvH clones were found in recipient bone marrow, and some of the GvH clones appeared earlier in ileal mucosa or blood, which is consistent with an intestinal mucosal origin. Conclusions were limited by the relatively low number and heterogeneity of intestinal transplant patients. Early after transplant, peak levels of circulating GvH clones were associated with declines in HvG clones. Patients with donor T cell macrochimerism had high GvH to HvG T cell clonal ratios in their allografts.

The protocol used for the library was the immunoSEQ multiplex PCR assay. High-throughput TCR-beta CDR3 sequencing of genomic DNA from most patients was performed by Adaptive Biotechnologies. The study's own analysis went as follows. TCR sequencing data were retrieved from Adaptive's ImmunoSEQ software for around 18 patients, whereas a few other patients were processed with MiXCR and VDJtools. CDR3 nucleotide sequences shared between donor and recipient were removed because their origin could not be assigned. Alloreactive clones required at least 2-fold expansion over unstimulated cells and minimum CFSE-low frequency of 0.002% (template counts) or 0.001% (read counts). Clones detected in sequenced pre-transplant spleen, lymph node, or MLR CFSE-low populations of the donor or recipient were defined as mappable. Cumulative frequency of alloreactive clones was calculated as a percentage of all sequences weighted by copy number. The table comes from immuneACCESS by way of TCRdb, which keeps in-frame sequences with V and J called. Part of the clones is missing from these tables; in studies checked, under half for an unresolved V gene and the rest for unknown reasons. V and J calls and clone size are those listed in that table; D and trimming were worked out from the DNA. This sample comprises fewer than 70,000 clones, around nine tenths of them detected only once. The ten largest clones take up around 6.7% of the sample.

The CDR3, from cysteine to phenylalanine, totals 12 residues. The read is trimmed to its CDR3 DNA, 36 bases read in frame from base 1. Cut back by 7 bases and 6 bases, the V and J ends lie 9 bases apart. The germline V gene yields ENHRY for CDR1 and SYGVKD for CDR2. With respect to this clone: The antigen it recognizes is unknown. Base-call qualities are not available, and no considerably larger clone is one nucleotide away.

After transplant, bone marrow was aspirated from the posterior iliac crest or from another site selected by the physician. The receptor chain draws on TRBV10-3 and TRBJ2-2; the D gene is unclear. This receptor was taken from a human patient who received an intestinal transplant, so some T cells may come from the graft donor. Sequenced here: bone marrow, sampled approximately 100 weeks after intestinal transplantation. The bases read TGTGCCATCAATCGCGGAGCCGGGGAGCTGTTTTTT. It is translated as CAINRGAGELFF.